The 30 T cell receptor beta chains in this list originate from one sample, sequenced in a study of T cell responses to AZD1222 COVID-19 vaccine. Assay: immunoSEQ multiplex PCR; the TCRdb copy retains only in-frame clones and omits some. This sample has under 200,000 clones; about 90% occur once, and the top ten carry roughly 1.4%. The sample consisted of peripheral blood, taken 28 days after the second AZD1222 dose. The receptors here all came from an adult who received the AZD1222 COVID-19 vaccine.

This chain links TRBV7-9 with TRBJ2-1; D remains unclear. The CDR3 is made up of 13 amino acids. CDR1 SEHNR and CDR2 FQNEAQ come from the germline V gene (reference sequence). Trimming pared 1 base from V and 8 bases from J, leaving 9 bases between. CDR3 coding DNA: TGTGCCAGCAGCTTAGAATGGGCCCATGAGCAGTTCTTC. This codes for CASSLEWAHEQFF.

CDR3 sequence: CASSQGTSGDYEQYF. The CDR3 region has the DNA TGCGCCAGCAGCCAAGGGACTAGCGGAGACTACGAGCAGTACTTC. The V call is TRBV4-1, the J call TRBJ2-7; 10 bases are a match to TRBD2. V shed 1 base and J 3 bases; nucleotides not matched to a gene: 3. Germline CDR1 and CDR2: MGHRA and YSYEKL. CDR3 length equals 15 residues.

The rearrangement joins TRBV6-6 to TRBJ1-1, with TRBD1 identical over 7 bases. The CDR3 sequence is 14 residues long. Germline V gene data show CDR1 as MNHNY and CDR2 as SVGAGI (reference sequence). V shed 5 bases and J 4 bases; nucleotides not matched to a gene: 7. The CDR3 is CASSLSSGGTEAFF. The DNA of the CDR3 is TGTGCCAGCAGTCTTTCCTCAGGGGGCACTGAAGCTTTCTTT.

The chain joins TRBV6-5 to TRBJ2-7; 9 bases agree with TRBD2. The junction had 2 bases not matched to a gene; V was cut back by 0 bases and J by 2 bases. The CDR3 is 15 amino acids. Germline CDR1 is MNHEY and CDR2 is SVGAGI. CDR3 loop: CASSYSASGTYEQYF. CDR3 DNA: TGTGCCAGCAGTTACTCGGCTAGCGGGACCTACGAGCAGTACTTC.

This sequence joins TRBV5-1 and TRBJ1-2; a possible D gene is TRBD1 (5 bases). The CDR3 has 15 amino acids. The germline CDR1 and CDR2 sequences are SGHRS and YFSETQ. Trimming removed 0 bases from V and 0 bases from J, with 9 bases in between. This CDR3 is CASSLEGRANYGYTF. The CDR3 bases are TGCGCCAGCAGCTTGGAGGGCAGGGCTAACTATGGCTACACCTTC.

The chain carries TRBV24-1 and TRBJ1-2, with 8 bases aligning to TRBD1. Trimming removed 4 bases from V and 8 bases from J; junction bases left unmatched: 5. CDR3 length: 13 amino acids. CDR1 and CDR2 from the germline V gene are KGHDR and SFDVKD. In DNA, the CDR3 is TGTGCCACCAGTGAGCACAGGGGGAGAGGCTACACCTTC. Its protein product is CATSEHRGRGYTF.

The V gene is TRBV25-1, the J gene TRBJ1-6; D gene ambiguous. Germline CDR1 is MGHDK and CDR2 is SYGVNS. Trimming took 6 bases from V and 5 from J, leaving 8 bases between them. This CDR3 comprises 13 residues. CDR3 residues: CASRWLDNSPLHF. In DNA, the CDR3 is TGTGCCAGCAGATGGTTGGATAATTCACCCCTCCACTTT.

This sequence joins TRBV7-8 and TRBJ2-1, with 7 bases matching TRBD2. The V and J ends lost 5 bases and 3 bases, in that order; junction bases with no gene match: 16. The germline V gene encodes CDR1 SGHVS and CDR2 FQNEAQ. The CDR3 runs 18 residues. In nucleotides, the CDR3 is TGTGCCAGCAGCCCGTTGCACCCCCCGGGGGGTTACTACAATGAGCAGTTCTTC. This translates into CASSPLHPPGGYYNEQFF. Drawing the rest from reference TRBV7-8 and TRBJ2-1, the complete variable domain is GAGVSQSPRYKVAKRGQDVALRCDPISGHVSLFWYQQALGQGPEFLTYFQNEAQLDKSGLPSDRFFAERPEGSVSTLKIQRTQQEDSAVYLCASSPLHPPGGYYNEQFFGPGTRLTVL.

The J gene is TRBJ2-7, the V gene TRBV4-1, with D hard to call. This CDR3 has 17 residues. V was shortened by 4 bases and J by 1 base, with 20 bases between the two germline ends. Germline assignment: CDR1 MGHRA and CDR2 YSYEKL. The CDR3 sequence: CASSLFTPGGESYEQYF. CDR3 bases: TGCGCCAGCAGCCTTTTCACCCCTGGTGGAGAGTCCTACGAGCAGTACTTC.

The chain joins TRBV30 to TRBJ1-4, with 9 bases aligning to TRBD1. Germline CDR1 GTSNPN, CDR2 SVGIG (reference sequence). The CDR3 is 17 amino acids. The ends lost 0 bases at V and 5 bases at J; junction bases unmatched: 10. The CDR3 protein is CAWSVMLRDRVNEKLFF. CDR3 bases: TGTGCCTGGAGTGTAATGTTGCGGGACAGGGTGAATGAAAAACTGTTTTTT.

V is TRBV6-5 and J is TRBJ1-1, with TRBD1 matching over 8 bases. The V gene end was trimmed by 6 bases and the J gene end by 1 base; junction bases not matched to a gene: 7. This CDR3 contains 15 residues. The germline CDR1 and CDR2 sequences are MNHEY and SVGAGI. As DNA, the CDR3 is TGTGCCAGCAGGGGAACAGGGACAGGGAACACTGAAGCTTTCTTT. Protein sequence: CASRGTGTGNTEAFF.

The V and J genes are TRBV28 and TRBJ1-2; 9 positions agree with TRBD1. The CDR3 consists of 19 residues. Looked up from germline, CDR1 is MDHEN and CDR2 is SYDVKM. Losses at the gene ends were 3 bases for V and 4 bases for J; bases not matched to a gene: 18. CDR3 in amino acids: CASSFAWGTGGPVGYGYTF. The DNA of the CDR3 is TGTGCCAGCAGTTTTGCGTGGGGAACAGGGGGCCCGGTGGGCTATGGCTACACCTTC.

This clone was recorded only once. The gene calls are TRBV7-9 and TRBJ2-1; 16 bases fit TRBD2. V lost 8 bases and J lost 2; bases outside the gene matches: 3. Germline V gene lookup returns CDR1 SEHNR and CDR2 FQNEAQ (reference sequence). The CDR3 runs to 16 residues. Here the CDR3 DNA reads TGTGCCAGCGGGACTAGCGGGGGGGCGGCCTACAATGAGCAGTTCTTC. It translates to CASGTSGGAAYNEQFF.

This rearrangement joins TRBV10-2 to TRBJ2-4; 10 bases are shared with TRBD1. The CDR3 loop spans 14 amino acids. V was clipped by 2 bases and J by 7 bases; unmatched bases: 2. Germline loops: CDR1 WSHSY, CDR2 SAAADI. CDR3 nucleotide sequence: TGCGCCAGCAGTGAGGACAGGGGGCGGAACATTCAGTACTTC. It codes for CASSEDRGRNIQYF.

CDR3 protein: CASTPGGKVGQYF. The CDR3 bases are TGTGCCAGCACCCCCGGGGGGAAAGTTGGACAGTACTTC. The chain couples TRBV6-2 or TRBV6-3 to TRBJ2-7; 7 bases are a match to TRBD2. Germline CDR1 reads MNHEY; CDR2 reads SVGEGT. Unmatched junction bases numbered 13, after V lost 7 bases and J lost 10 bases. The CDR3 is 13 amino acids.

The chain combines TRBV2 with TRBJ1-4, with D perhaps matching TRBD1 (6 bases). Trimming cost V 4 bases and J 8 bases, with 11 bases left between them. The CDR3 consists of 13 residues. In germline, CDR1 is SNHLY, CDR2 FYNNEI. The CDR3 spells CASSGDIWEKLFF. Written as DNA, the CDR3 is TGTGCCAGCAGTGGGGACATTTGGGAAAAACTGTTTTTT.

CDR3 protein: CASSVAGLAGGGTDTQYF. In nucleotides, the CDR3 is TGTGCCAGCAGCGTAGCGGGACTAGCGGGAGGGGGCACAGATACGCAGTATTTT. The V call is TRBV9, the J call TRBJ2-3; 16 bases map to TRBD2. V dropped 0 bases and J dropped 1; count of bases not matched to a gene: 2. Per germline, CDR1 SGDLS and CDR2 YYNGEE. This CDR3 is built from 18 residues.

The CDR3 bases are TGTGCCAGCAGTTTCTCGACAGGTGCTAATGAAAAACTGTTTTTT. This codes for CASSFSTGANEKLFF. This sequence joins TRBV7-8 and TRBJ1-4, with D possibly TRBD1 on 6 matching bases. Germline V gene data show CDR1 as SGHVS and CDR2 as FQNEAQ. CDR3 length: 15 residues. Between the trimmed V and J ends, which lost 6 bases and 3 bases, there was a span of 14 bases. Drawing the rest from reference TRBV7-8 and TRBJ1-4, the complete variable domain is GAGVSQSPRYKVAKRGQDVALRCDPISGHVSLFWYQQALGQGPEFLTYFQNEAQLDKSGLPSDRFFAERPEGSVSTLKIQRTQQEDSAVYLCASSFSTGANEKLFFGSGTQLSVL.

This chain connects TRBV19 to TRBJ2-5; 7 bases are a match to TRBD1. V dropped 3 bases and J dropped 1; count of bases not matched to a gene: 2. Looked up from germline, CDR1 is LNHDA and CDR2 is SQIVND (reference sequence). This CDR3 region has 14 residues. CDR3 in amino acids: CASSITGVQETQYF. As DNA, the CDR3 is TGTGCCAGTAGTATCACAGGGGTCCAAGAGACCCAGTACTTC. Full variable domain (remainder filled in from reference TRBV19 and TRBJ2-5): DGGITQSPKYLFRKEGQNVTLSCEQNLNHDAMYWYRQDPGQGLRLIYYSQIVNDFQKGDIAEGYSVSREKKESFPLTVTSAQKNPTAFYLCASSITGVQETQYFGPGTRLLVL.

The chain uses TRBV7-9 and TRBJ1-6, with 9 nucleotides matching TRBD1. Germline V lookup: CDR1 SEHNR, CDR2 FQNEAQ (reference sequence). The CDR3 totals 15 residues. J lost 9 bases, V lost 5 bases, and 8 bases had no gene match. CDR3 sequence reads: CASSPGDRDISPLHF. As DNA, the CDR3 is TGTGCCAGCAGCCCTGGGGACAGGGATATTTCACCCCTCCACTTT.

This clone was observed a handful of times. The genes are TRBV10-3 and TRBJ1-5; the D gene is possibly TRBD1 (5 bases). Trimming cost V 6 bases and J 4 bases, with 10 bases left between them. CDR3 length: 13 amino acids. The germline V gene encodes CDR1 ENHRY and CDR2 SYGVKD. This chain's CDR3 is CAIRGEGNQPQHF. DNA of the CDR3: TGTGCCATCAGAGGGGAGGGGAATCAGCCCCAGCATTTT.

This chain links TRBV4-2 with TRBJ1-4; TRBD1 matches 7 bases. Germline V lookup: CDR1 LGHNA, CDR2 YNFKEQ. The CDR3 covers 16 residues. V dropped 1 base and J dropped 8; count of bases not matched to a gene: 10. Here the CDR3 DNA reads TGTGCCAGCAGCCAAGGCCCCACAGGGGCGAGGGAAAAACTGTTTTTT. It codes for CASSQGPTGAREKLFF.

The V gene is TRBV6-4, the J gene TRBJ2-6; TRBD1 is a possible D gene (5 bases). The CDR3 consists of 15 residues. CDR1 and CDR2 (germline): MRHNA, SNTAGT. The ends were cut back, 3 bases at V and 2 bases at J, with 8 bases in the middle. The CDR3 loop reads CASSEKGAGANVLTF. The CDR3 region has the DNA TGTGCCAGCAGTGAGAAAGGGGCTGGGGCCAACGTCCTGACTTTC.

The CDR3 DNA sequence: TGTGCCAGCGGGGGCCTCTCCTACAATGAGCAGTTCTTC. Amino acids: CASGGLSYNEQFF. The V call is TRBV28, the J call TRBJ2-1; TRBD1 might be the D (6 bases). Germline V CDR1 and CDR2: MDHEN, SYDVKM. The CDR3 has 13 residues. Trimming stripped 8 bases from V and 0 bases from J, with 8 bases between.

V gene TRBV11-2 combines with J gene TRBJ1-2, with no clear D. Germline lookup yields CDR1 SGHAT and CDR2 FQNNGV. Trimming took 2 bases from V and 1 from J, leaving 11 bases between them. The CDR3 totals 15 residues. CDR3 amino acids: CASSLSAPVNYGYTF. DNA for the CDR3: TGTGCCAGCAGCTTAAGTGCACCGGTTAACTATGGCTACACCTTC.

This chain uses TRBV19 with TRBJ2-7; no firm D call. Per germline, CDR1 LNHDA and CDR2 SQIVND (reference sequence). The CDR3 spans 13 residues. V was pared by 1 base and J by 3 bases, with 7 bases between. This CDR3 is CASSIGANYEQYF. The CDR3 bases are TGTGCCAGTAGTATAGGGGCCAACTACGAGCAGTACTTC. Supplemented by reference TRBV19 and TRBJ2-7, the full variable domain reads DGGITQSPKYLFRKEGQNVTLSCEQNLNHDAMYWYRQDPGQGLRLIYYSQIVNDFQKGDIAEGYSVSREKKESFPLTVTSAQKNPTAFYLCASSIGANYEQYFGPGTRLTVT.

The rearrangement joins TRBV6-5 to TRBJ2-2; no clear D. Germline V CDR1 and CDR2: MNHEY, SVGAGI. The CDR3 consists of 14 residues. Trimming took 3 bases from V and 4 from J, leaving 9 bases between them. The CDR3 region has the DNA TGTGCCAGCAGTTATGTGCTAAGCACCGGGGAGCTGTTTTTT. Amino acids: CASSYVLSTGELFF.

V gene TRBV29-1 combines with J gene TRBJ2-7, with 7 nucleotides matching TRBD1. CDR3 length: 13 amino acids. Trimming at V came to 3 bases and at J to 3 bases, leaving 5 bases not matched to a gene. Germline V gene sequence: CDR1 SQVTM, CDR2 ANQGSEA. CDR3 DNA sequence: TGCAGCGTTGACGGGACAGACGTCTACGAGCAGTACTTC. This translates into CSVDGTDVYEQYF.

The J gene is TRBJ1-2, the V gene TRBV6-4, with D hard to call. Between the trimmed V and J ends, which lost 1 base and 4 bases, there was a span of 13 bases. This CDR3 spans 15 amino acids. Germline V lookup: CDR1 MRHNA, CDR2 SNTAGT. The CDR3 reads CASSDFGRPPYGYTF. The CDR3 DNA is TGTGCCAGCAGTGACTTTGGTCGCCCTCCCTATGGCTACACCTTC.

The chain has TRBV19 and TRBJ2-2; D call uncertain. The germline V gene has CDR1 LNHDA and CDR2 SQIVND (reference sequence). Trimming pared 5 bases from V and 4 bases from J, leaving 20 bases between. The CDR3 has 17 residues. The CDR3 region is CASSGESGGLPTGELFF. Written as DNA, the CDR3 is TGTGCCAGTAGTGGAGAGTCGGGCGGCCTCCCCACCGGGGAGCTGTTTTTT.